Below are 8 T cell receptor beta chains sequenced from a single sample in a study of response to subunit inactivated influenza vaccine. TCRdb re-called the RT-PCR reads through MiXCR, storing one row per CDR3 protein. The table shows approximately 530,000 distinct CDR3 sequences, with 10% to 15% occurring only once. The source material was PBMCs from blood, sampled about 40 days after vaccination. These receptors all come from a man over 45 who received an inactivated influenza vaccine.

This clonotype was seen a handful of times. The CDR3 reads CSARPGQGSPDTQYF. CDR3 bases: TGCAGTGCTAGACCGGGACAGGGGAGCCCAGATACGCAGTATTTT. The chain is built from TRBV20-1 and TRBJ2-3; 10 bases agree with TRBD1. V was clipped by 2 bases and J by 4 bases; unmatched bases: 6. Germline V gene data show CDR1 as DFQATT and CDR2 as SNEGSKA (reference sequence). The CDR3 covers 15 residues.

This clonotype was observed a handful of times. This sequence joins TRBV5-6 and TRBJ2-3; D remains ambiguous. Trimming took off 1 base at V and 4 bases at J, with 10 bases between the two ends. Germline V gene lookup returns CDR1 SGHDT and CDR2 YYEEEE. The CDR3 length is 14 residues. The DNA for the CDR3 is TGTGCCAGCAGCTTGAGGCACAGAGCAGATACGCAGTATTTT. It yields the protein CASSLRHRADTQYF. The complete variable domain, with remaining parts taken from reference TRBV5-6 and TRBJ2-3, reads DAGVTQSPTHLIKTRGQQVTLRCSPKSGHDTVSWYQQALGQGPQFIFQYYEEEERQRGNFPDRFSGHQFPNYSSELNVNALLLGDSALYLCASSLRHRADTQYFGPGTRLTVL.

This chain uses TRBV2 with TRBJ2-3, with 8 bases that match TRBD1. Germline CDR1 and CDR2: SNHLY and FYNNEI. The CDR3 runs 16 residues. V shed 3 bases, J shed 1 base, and the junction held 6 bases outside the gene matches. CDR3 amino acids: CASSDNRGQGTDTQYF. The CDR3 nucleotides read TGTGCCAGCAGTGATAATCGGGGACAGGGCACAGATACGCAGTATTTT.

As DNA, the CDR3 is TGTGCCAGCAGTAAAAAACCGGGACAGCGTAATTCACCCCTCCACTTT. Translation gives CASSKKPGQRNSPLHF. The chain has TRBV6-1 and TRBJ1-6; TRBD1 matches 7 bases. The CDR3 is 16 amino acids. Germline V lookup: CDR1 MNHNS, CDR2 SASEGT. Trimming cost V 5 bases and J 6 bases; bases outside gene matches: 10.

This clonotype was picked up many times. CDR3 in DNA: TGTGCCAGCAGTGACGCCCGGGCGGGCCTAGAGACCCAGTACTTC. It translates to CASSDARAGLETQYF. V usage is TRBV28 and J usage is TRBJ2-5; D may be TRBD2 (5 bases). This CDR3 has 15 residues. V lost 5 bases, J lost 4 bases, and 17 bases lay in between. The germline CDR1 and CDR2 sequences are MDHEN and SYDVKM. The whole variable domain, remainder taken from reference TRBV28 and TRBJ2-5, is DVKVTQSSRYLVKRTGEKVFLECVQDMDHENMFWYRQDPGLGLRLIYFSYDVKMKEKGDIPEGYSVSREKKERFSLILESASTNQTSMYLCASSDARAGLETQYFGPGTRLLVL.

This sequence joins TRBV30 and TRBJ2-3; D is uncertain. There are 14 residues in the CDR3. Per the germline V gene, CDR1 is GTSNPN and CDR2 is SVGIG (reference sequence). With 4 bases removed from V and 2 bases from J, the gap between germline ends came to 13 bases. CDR3 in amino acids: CAWTGPTNTDTQYF. CDR3 in DNA: TGTGCCTGGACGGGCCCTACAAACACAGATACGCAGTATTTT.

The chain links TRBV3-1 to TRBJ2-3, with TRBD2 as a possible D gene (5 bases). The CDR3 spans 15 residues. The germline gives CDR1 LGHDT, CDR2 YNNKEL (reference sequence). V was trimmed by 11 bases and J by 4 bases, leaving 22 bases between them. The CDR3 sequence: CACSQFLADSDTQYF. CDR3 coding DNA: TGTGCCTGCTCCCAATTCCTAGCAGATTCAGATACGCAGTATTTT.

The rearrangement joins TRBV3-1 to TRBJ1-1; 7 bases map to TRBD1. Germline CDR1 is LGHDT and CDR2 is YNNKEL (reference sequence). This CDR3 has 16 residues. V was clipped by 4 bases and J by 2 bases; unmatched bases: 10. The CDR3 protein is CASSLSNRDRNTEAFF. The CDR3 DNA is TGTGCCAGCAGCCTTTCAAATCGGGACAGAAACACTGAAGCTTTCTTT.